This paragraph covers one T cell receptor (beta chain) sequence. Only a few counts were recorded for this clonotype. The specificity of this receptor is unknown. Qualities for individual bases were not recorded, and no much larger clone is one base off. The library relied on 5' RACE. The sequencer listed for this sample is Illumina HiSeq 2000. Template switching added a universal primer binding site, and the final cDNA carried a unique molecular identifier that allowed TCR cDNA molecules to be counted accurately. First-strand cDNA for TCR alpha and beta chains was synthesized from specific primers in the conserved constant-segment region. To control for contamination, each cDNA library was double barcoded with a SMART-Mk sample barcode plus Illumina barcodes. TruSeq adapter sequences and Illumina sample barcodes were added in two successive PCR steps. Sequencing of the TCR alpha and beta cDNA libraries was done on the Illumina HiSeq platform using custom primers. As for the authors' bioinformatics: Raw reads were processed with MiGEC to extract unique molecular identifiers, and MiXCR was used to determine CDR3 positions. Recombination models were inferred per individual with the repgenHMM and IGoR tools using an EM algorithm. Shared clonotypes were analyzed with the tcR package in R, and sharing was normalized by the product of cloneset sizes. To study raw recombination without the effects of thymic and clonal selection, out-of-frame nonproductive sequences were analyzed. TCRdb reprocessing: public reads trimmed at Q25 with fastp, clones called with MiXCR, in-frame beta chains kept. Each entry is one CDR3 protein sequence, shown with its most common DNA and genes. Clone size and V and J calls follow TCRdb, not the original study. The sample records hundreds of thousands of distinct CDR3 sequences, 20% to 30% of which are singletons. Of the sample, 2.9% falls within the top ten clones.

Trimming costs V 7 bases and J 0 bases, and their ends lie 12 bases apart. From the cysteine up to the phenylalanine, the CDR3 has a length of 14 residues. Only the CDR3 DNA is retained, 42 bases long and in frame from the first base. Every donor was a healthy Caucasian. The twin cohort comprised three pairs of female monozygotic twins, all aged about 18 to 30 years. Positive isolation kits from Invitrogen were used to isolate CD4+ and CD8+ T cell populations. These data belong to a study of identical twins (dated by TCRdb to the mid-2010s). About the investigation overall: To test whether fetal clonotypes persist, the study used deep sequencing on TCR alpha and beta repertoires from monozygotic twins, unrelated adults of various ages, and cord blood. To rule out contamination, replicate twin experiments were performed at different times with different library preparation protocols. What the study reported, not specific to this receptor: Out-of-frame TCR alpha sequences shared between twins showed an excess of low generation-probability sequences compared with coincidental sharing between unrelated individuals. A weaker excess of twin sharing was found in beta out-of-frame sequences because the signal-to-noise ratio was lowered by fewer shared sequences. In monozygotic twins, out-of-frame TCR alpha sharing was systematically underestimated by recombination models, although the models agreed with sharing between unrelated individuals. Conclusions relied on cross-sectional statistical analysis, since the same donors could not be followed over many years. Fewer insertions were carried by abundant cord blood beta clonotypes, a similar but weaker trend appeared in young adult naive repertoires, and no such trend appeared in memory repertoires. Invariant T cells such as MAIT and iNKT could partly confound zero-insertion analyses, although diverse VJ usage argued against such confounding for most clonotypes.

This sample was shared with a second study, whose subject was T cells expressing NK-cell markers. The second study reports: In sorted CD3+CD56+NKG2C+, CD3+CD56+NKG2C- and CD3+CD56-NKG2C+ T-cell subsets from about eight donors, TCR beta-chain repertoires were profiled. Seven of the eight sequenced donors were HCMV-seropositive and one was HCMV-seronegative. To restrict sorting to alphabetaTCR-expressing T cells, an anti-gammadeltaTCR antibody was added in several experiments. In five to seven donors, the dominant CD3+CD56+NKG2C+ clonotypes were found to rank among the top 10 CD8+ clonotypes and to make up about 1.0-8% of CD8+ T cells. Those dominant clonotypes were again the most abundant among CD3+CD56-NKG2C+ cells in a few donors, at about 28.3-60.1%. Whether the expanded NKG2C-expressing T cell clones were specific for HCMV antigens remained unclear. Randomly selected healthy volunteers, three men and five women, were used as the eight sequenced donors. To determine HCMV serostatus, a commercial ELISA kit was used to detect HCMV-specific IgG in serum. MIGEC was used to demultiplex reads and group the reads by UMI, and MiTCR was used to assemble and quantify clonotypes. To exclude erroneous sequences, only TCR cDNA sequences supported by at least two reads were retained. The tcR package was used for downstream repertoire analysis, with clonotypes matched between fractions based on CDR3 nucleotide sequence plus V segment. VDJmatch was used to annotate antigen specificity against VDJdb, with one amino acid substitution in CDR3 permitted.

The sample was CD4+ T cells sorted from blood. This receptor chain uses TRBV12-3 or TRBV12-4 and TRBJ2-5, and possibly TRBD1, on 6 matching bases. The clonotype originates from a woman younger than 35 in good health. The CDR3 amino acid sequence is: CASTPTGYQETQYF. The base sequence is TGTGCCAGCACCCCCACAGGGTACCAAGAGACCCAGTACTTC.